The present T cell receptor beta chain was sequenced within a study of T-cell memory formation after mild COVID-19. V was clipped by 2 bases and J by 0 bases, with 6 bases between them. Germline V gene sequence: CDR1 SGHDT, CDR2 YYEEEE. The CDR3 is 13 residues long. With constant-segment primers, 5'RACE yielded cDNA libraries of TCR alpha and TCR beta that carried sample barcodes and UMIs. In TCRdb, the 5' RACE reads were re-called with MiXCR into one record per CDR3 protein. The sample includes just over 350,000 distinct CDR3 sequences, 14% seen only once; the top ten take about 22%. Findings and caveats of the study: Contracting CD4+ clones were located mainly in CM and EM, and CD8+ clones in EMRA. Second-wave clones peaking on day 37 lacked confirmed SARS-CoV-2 specificity. From day 15 to 85, contracting clones were balanced between CD4 and CD8, whereas later expanders leaned toward CD4+.

At least ten counts were recorded for this clonotype. The antigen remains unidentified. The sample was PBMCs or a T cell subset sorted from them (not recorded which). The TCR was taken from a man younger than 30 who had mild COVID-19 (a few samples of this study predate the infection). Cell type and time point are not known. The chain carries TRBV5-6 and TRBJ2-7; D is uncertain. CDR3 bases: TGTGCCAGCAGCTTAGTCGTCTCCTACGAGCAGTACTTC. Its protein is CASSLVVSYEQYF.